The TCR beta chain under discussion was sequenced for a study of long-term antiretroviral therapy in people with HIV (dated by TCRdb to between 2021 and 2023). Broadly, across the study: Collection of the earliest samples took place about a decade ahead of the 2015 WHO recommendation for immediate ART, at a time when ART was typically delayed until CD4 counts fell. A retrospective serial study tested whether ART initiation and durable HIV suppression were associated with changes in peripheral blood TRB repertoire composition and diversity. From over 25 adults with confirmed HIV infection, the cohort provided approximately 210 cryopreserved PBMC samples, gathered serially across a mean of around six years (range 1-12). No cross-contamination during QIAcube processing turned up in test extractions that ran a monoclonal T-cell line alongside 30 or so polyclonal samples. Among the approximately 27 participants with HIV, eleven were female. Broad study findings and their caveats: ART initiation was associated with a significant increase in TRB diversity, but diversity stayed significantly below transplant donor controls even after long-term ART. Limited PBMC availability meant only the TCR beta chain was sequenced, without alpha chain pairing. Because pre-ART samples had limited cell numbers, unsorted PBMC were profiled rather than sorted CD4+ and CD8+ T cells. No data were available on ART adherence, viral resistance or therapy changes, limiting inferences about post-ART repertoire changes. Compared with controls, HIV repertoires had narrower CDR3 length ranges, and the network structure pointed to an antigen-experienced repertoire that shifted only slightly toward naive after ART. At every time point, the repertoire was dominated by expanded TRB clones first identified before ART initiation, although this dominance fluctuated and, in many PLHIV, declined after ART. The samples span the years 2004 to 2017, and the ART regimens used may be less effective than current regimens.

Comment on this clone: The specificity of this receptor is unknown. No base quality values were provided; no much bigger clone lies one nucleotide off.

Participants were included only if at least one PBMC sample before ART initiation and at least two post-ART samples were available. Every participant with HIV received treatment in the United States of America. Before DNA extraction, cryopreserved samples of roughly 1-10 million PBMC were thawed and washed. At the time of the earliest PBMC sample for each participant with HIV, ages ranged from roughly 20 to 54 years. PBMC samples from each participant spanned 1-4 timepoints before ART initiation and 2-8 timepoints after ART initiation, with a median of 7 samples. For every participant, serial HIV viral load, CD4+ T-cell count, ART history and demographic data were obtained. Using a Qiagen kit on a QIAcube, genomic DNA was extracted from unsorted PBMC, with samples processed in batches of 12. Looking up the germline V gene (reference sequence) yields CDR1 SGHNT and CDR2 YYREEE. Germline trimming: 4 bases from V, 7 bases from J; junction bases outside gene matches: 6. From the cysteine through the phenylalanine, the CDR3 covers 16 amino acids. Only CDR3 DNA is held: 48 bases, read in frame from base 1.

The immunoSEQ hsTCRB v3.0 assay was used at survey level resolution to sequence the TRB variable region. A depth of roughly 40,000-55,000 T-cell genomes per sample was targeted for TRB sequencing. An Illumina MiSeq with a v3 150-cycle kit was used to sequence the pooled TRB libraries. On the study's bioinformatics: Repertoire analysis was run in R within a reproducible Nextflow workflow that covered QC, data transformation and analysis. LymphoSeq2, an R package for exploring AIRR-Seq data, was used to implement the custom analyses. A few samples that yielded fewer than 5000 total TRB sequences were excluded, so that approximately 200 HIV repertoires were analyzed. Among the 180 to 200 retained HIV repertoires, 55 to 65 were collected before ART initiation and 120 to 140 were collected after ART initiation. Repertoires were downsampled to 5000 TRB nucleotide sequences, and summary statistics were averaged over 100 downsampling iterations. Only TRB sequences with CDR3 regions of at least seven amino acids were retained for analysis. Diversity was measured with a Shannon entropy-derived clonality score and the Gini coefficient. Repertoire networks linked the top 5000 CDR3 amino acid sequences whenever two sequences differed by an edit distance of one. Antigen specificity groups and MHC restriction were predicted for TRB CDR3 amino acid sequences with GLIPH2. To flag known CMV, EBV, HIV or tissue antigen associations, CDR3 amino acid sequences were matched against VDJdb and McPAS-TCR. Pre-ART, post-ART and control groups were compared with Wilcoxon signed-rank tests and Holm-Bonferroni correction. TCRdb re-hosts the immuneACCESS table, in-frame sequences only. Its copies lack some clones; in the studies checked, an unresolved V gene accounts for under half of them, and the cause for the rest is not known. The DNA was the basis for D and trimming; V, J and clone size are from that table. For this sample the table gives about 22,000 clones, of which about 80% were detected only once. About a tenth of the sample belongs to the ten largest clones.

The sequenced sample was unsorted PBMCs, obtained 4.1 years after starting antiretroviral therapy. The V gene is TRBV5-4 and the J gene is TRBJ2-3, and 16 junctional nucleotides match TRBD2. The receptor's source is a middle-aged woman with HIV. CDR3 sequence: CASSPGTSGGAYTQYF. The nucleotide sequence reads TGTGCCAGCAGCCCAGGGACTAGCGGGGGGGCGTATACGCAGTATTTT.